The 18 T cell receptor beta chains presented below share a single source sample, sequenced in a study of vaccination and CD4 T cells after COVID-19. Treatment specified: roughly 10-day PBMC culture with coronavirus spike peptide pools or control peptides (ViraFEST assay). Gathered ahead of the COVID-19 pandemic (2011-2018) were the CD4+ T cells of the unexposed donor. These receptors have no identified antigens. With the Oncomine TCR Beta short-read assay, DNA from cultured CD4+ T cells was sequenced. It was from cultured CD4+ T cells that genomic DNA was extracted. A single record per CDR3 protein comes from TCRdb applying MiXCR to the PCR reads. The sample includes approximately 9,100 distinct CDR3 sequences, approximately 35% seen only once; the top ten take approximately 20%. Sequencing was done on a sample of CD4+ T cells from blood, cultured in vitro. The source of these receptors is a human donor in good health.

This clonotype was counted a single time. CDR3 coding DNA: TGTGCCAGCAGCCCTCATCCACAGGGGGTACGCTATGGCTACACCTTC. Translated, it gives CASSPHPQGVRYGYTF. The chain joins TRBV7-9 to TRBJ1-2, with 8 nucleotides matching TRBD1. CDR3 length equals 16 residues. Germline-derived CDR1 and CDR2 are SEHNR and FQNEAQ (reference sequence). Trimming removed 5 bases from V and 4 bases from J; junction bases left unmatched: 12.

The chain is built from TRBV20-1 and TRBJ1-6, with 7 positions matching TRBD1. Per the germline V gene, CDR1 is DFQATT and CDR2 is SNEGSKA (reference sequence). The CDR3 has 13 residues. Losses at the gene ends were 5 bases for V and 8 bases for J; bases not matched to a gene: 6. The CDR3 DNA is TGCAGTGCTTACAGGGGTTTGGATTCACCCCTCCACTTT. This gives the protein CSAYRGLDSPLHF.

This clonotype was seen a handful of times. This sequence joins TRBV27 and TRBJ1-5, with 8 bases identical to TRBD1. This CDR3 comprises 14 residues. V lost 3 bases, J lost 6 bases, and 4 bases stayed unmatched. Germline CDR1 reads MNHEY; CDR2 reads SMNVEV (reference sequence). The CDR3 is CASSLGQGAQPQHF. CDR3 nucleotides: TGTGCCAGCAGTTTGGGGCAGGGGGCTCAGCCCCAGCATTTT.

The V and J genes are TRBV5-4 and TRBJ2-6; 14 positions agree with TRBD2. The CDR3 runs to 19 residues. Unmatched junction bases numbered 2, after V lost 0 bases and J lost 0 bases. Germline lookup yields CDR1 SGHNT and CDR2 YYREEE (reference sequence). The CDR3 region has the DNA TGTGCCAGCAGCTTGGCCGGGACTAGCGGGAGCTCTGGGGCCAACGTCCTGACTTTC. Translated: CASSLAGTSGSSGANVLTF.

This clonotype was recorded a few times. V usage is TRBV7-8 and J usage is TRBJ2-7; possibly TRBD2 for D (5 bases). The germline V and J ends were trimmed by 1 base and 3 bases, with 19 bases remaining between them. The CDR3 covers 17 residues. The germline gives CDR1 SGHVS, CDR2 FQNEAQ. The CDR3 DNA is TGTGCCAGCAGCTTAGGCCAGCCATGGGAGAAAAGCTACGAGCAGTACTTC. Its protein product is CASSLGQPWEKSYEQYF.

The J gene is TRBJ2-7, the V gene TRBV7-9; TRBD2 aligns across 12 bases. V shed 5 bases, J shed 0 bases, and the junction held 8 bases outside the gene matches. The germline V gene has CDR1 SEHNR and CDR2 FQNEAQ (reference sequence). This CDR3 comprises 17 residues. CDR3 sequence (DNA): TGTGCCAGCAGCCTGACTAGCGGGGGAGGAGGCTCCTACGAGCAGTACTTC. Its translation: CASSLTSGGGGSYEQYF.

The V call is TRBV19, the J call TRBJ2-1; TRBD2 matches 10 bases. This CDR3 is built from 15 residues. With 3 bases clipped from V and 2 bases from J, the junction kept 1 base outside the gene matches. Germline values: CDR1 LNHDA, CDR2 SQIVND (reference sequence). This chain's CDR3 is CASSIGTSAYNEQFF. The CDR3 nucleotides are TGTGCCAGTAGTATTGGGACTAGCGCCTACAATGAGCAGTTCTTC.

The chain recombines TRBV23-1 with TRBJ2-5; D remains unclear. TRBV23-1 is marked as an open reading frame, function uncertain. The CDR3 covers 13 residues. The V and J ends lost 8 bases and 0 bases respectively, with 10 bases between them. In DNA, the CDR3 is TGCGCCAGCGGCAGACTGAACCAAGAGACCCAGTACTTC. This gives the protein CASGRLNQETQYF.

Only a few counts were recorded for this clonotype. The chain is built from TRBV20-1 and TRBJ1-2; no reliable D call. The V end lost 0 bases, the J end lost 2 bases, and 7 bases lay between the germline ends. The CDR3 totals 13 residues. From germline, CDR1 is DFQATT and CDR2 SNEGSKA (reference sequence). This chain's CDR3 is CSAREPENYGYTF. The CDR3 DNA reads as TGCAGTGCTAGAGAACCGGAAAACTATGGCTACACCTTC.

The rearrangement uses TRBV30 and TRBJ1-6, with 11 bases aligning to TRBD1. Germline CDR1 is GTSNPN and CDR2 is SVGIG (reference sequence). The ends lost 8 bases at V and 8 bases at J; junction bases unmatched: 5. The CDR3 spans 13 residues. CDR3 nucleotides: TGTGCCGGAGGACAGGGGGCTGATTCACCCCTCCACTTT. Translated: CAGGQGADSPLHF.

The gene calls are TRBV2 and TRBJ1-1, with D possibly being TRBD1 (5 bases). The germline CDR1 and CDR2 sequences are SNHLY and FYNNEI. V gave up 7 bases and J gave up 7 bases, with 13 bases separating them. The CDR3 spans 12 residues. The CDR3: CASTPDSYEAFF. CDR3 sequence (DNA): TGTGCCAGCACCCCAGACAGCTATGAAGCTTTCTTT. Supplemented by reference TRBV2 and TRBJ1-1, the full variable domain reads EPEVTQTPSHQVTQMGQEVILRCVPISNHLYFYWYRQILGQKVEFLVSFYNNEISEKSEIFDDQFSVERPDGSNFTLKIRSTKLEDSAMYFCASTPDSYEAFFGQGTRLTVV.

The genes are TRBV29-1 and TRBJ2-5; D is unresolved. CDR3 length: 12 residues. Germline values: CDR1 SQVTM, CDR2 ANQGSEA. V dropped 6 bases and J dropped 2 bases, with 10 bases sitting between them. CDR3 nucleotides: TGCAGCGTCGGCAGAGCTCAAGAGACCCAGTACTTC. Translated: CSVGRAQETQYF. Variable domain in full (rest from reference TRBV29-1 and TRBJ2-5): SAVISQKPSRDICQRGTSLTIQCQVDSQVTMMFWYRQQPGQSLTLIATANQGSEATYESGFVIDKFPISRPNLTFSTLTVSNMSPEDSSIYLCSVGRAQETQYFGPGTRLLVL.

This clonotype has a handful of counts. In nucleotides, the CDR3 is TGCAGTGCCCCCCCCCGGACAGGGCGGGCGGAGACCCAGTACTTC. Translation: CSAPPRTGRAETQYF. This rearrangement joins TRBV20-1 to TRBJ2-5; TRBD1 aligns across 8 bases. The CDR3 consists of 15 residues. With V trimmed by 6 bases and J by 5 bases, 14 bases remained unmatched. Looked up from germline, CDR1 is DFQATT and CDR2 is SNEGSKA (reference sequence).

J is TRBJ2-3 and V is TRBV20-1, with TRBD2 matching over 13 bases. CDR1 and CDR2 (germline): DFQATT, SNEGSKA (reference sequence). The CDR3 sequence is 16 residues long. V shed 3 bases and J 5 bases; nucleotides not matched to a gene: 8. The DNA for the CDR3 is TGCAGTGCTAGGGTCGGGACTAGCGGGACCCTAGATACGCAGTATTTT. It translates to CSARVGTSGTLDTQYF.

The genes are TRBV10-3 and TRBJ1-2, with TRBD1 as a possible D gene (6 bases). CDR3 length equals 14 residues. The V gene lost 2 bases and the J gene lost 6 bases, with 13 bases spanning the gap. Looked up from germline, CDR1 is ENHRY and CDR2 is SYGVKD. CDR3 nucleotides: TGTGCCATCAGTGAGAGAGGGGGGCCCAATGGCTACACCTTC. Amino acids: CAISERGGPNGYTF.

The DNA of the CDR3 is TGTGCCAGCAGCTTAGAGGGGGGGGCGGCGCGGCCCCAGCATTTT. This codes for CASSLEGGAARPQHF. The chain combines TRBV7-2 with TRBJ1-5; TRBD1 is a possible D gene (6 bases). Germline values: CDR1 SGHTA, CDR2 FQGNSA. There are 15 residues in the CDR3. V was pared by 1 base and J by 9 bases, with 16 bases between.

This clonotype has more than one count but fewer than ten. The chain uses TRBV6-4 and TRBJ2-7, with D perhaps TRBD1 (5 bases). V lost 9 bases and J lost 0, with 12 bases in between. There are 13 residues in the CDR3. In germline, CDR1 is MRHNA, CDR2 SNTAGT. CDR3 residues: CARRDSHSYEQYF. The CDR3 DNA sequence: TGTGCCAGACGAGACAGCCACTCCTACGAGCAGTACTTC.

This CDR3 is CASSYLTGGSTDTQYF. The CDR3 DNA is TGTGCCAGCAGTTACCTGACAGGGGGCTCCACAGATACGCAGTATTTT. The chain joins TRBV6-5 to TRBJ2-3; TRBD1 matches at 10 bases. The CDR3 covers 16 residues. Germline trimming cut 2 bases from V and 2 bases from J; bases unmatched to any gene: 4. Germline CDR1 is MNHEY and CDR2 is SVGAGI.